Below are 21 T cell receptor beta chains sequenced from a single sample in a study of early T cells in non-severe SARS-CoV-2 infection. Using its own MiXCR run on the 5' RACE reads, TCRdb lists one record per CDR3 protein. In the table there are approximately 70,000 distinct CDR3 sequences, around 11% of which are singletons. The input for sequencing was whole blood, taken at baseline. These receptors came from an adult who was a healthcare worker with PCR-confirmed SARS-CoV-2 infection or an uninfected control (not recorded which).

This clonotype appeared a few times. This chain links TRBV25-1 with TRBJ2-5; D remains ambiguous. The CDR3 consists of 14 residues. Germline V gene lookup returns CDR1 MGHDK and CDR2 SYGVNS. Deletions cut 8 bases from V and 1 base from J, with 14 bases between. The CDR3 protein is CASSRPGTQETQYF. DNA of the CDR3: TGTGCCAGCTCGAGACCGGGCACCCAAGAGACCCAGTACTTC.

A few counts support this clonotype. This chain uses TRBV4-3 with TRBJ2-1; no clear D gene. Germline CDR1 and CDR2: LGHNA and YSLEER. Trimming pared 0 bases from V and 0 bases from J, leaving 9 bases between. The CDR3 is made up of 16 amino acids. CDR3 bases: TGCGCCAGCAGCCAAGACCAGCCCAGCTCCTACAATGAGCAGTTCTTC. As protein: CASSQDQPSSYNEQFF.

This clonotype was detected a few times. This chain uses TRBV3-1 with TRBJ1-4; D gene ambiguous. The V gene lost 0 bases and the J gene lost 8 bases, with 7 bases spanning the gap. The CDR3 contains 13 residues. Germline CDR1 reads LGHDT; CDR2 reads YNNKEL (reference sequence). CDR3 protein: CASSQDEKEKLFF. CDR3 DNA: TGTGCCAGCAGCCAAGATGAAAAGGAAAAACTGTTTTTT.

At least ten counts were recorded for this clonotype. The V call is TRBV27, the J call TRBJ2-1, with D maybe TRBD1 (5 bases). The V end lost 5 bases, the J end lost 7 bases, and 21 bases lay between the germline ends. Germline V gives CDR1 MNHEY, CDR2 SMNVEV (reference sequence). The CDR3 length is 16 residues. CDR3 residues: CASSGAWGSLRNEQFF. The DNA for the CDR3 is TGTGCCAGCAGTGGTGCTTGGGGCTCCCTGCGGAATGAGCAGTTCTTC.

The genes are TRBV11-2 and TRBJ2-1; TRBD2 agrees at 14 bases. V lost 5 bases and J lost 4; bases outside the gene matches: 10. The CDR3 is made up of 18 amino acids. Germline V gives CDR1 SGHAT, CDR2 FQNNGV. The CDR3 DNA reads as TGTGCCAGCAGCATGGGACTAGCGGGGGCCGCTTTTTACAATGAGCAGTTCTTC. Protein product: CASSMGLAGAAFYNEQFF.

This clonotype was counted at least ten times. The rearrangement links TRBV6-2 or TRBV6-3 to TRBJ1-1, with D uncertain. Trimming took off 2 bases at V and 4 bases at J, with 8 bases between the two ends. CDR3 size: 13 residues. Per germline, CDR1 MNHEY and CDR2 SVGEGT. The CDR3: CASSYGQSTEAFF. CDR3 DNA sequence: TGTGCCAGCAGTTACGGGCAGTCCACTGAAGCTTTCTTT.

This clonotype has a handful of counts. V usage is TRBV7-2 and J usage is TRBJ2-3; D is uncertain. Germline-derived CDR1 and CDR2 are SGHTA and FQGNSA. There are 12 residues in the CDR3. The V and J ends lost 1 base and 6 bases respectively, with 5 bases between them. The CDR3 DNA sequence: TGTGCCAGCAGCTTAGTCAGGGATACGCAGTATTTT. Encoded protein: CASSLVRDTQYF. The full variable domain, rest sourced from reference TRBV7-2 and TRBJ2-3, is GAGVSQSPSNKVTEKGKDVELRCDPISGHTALYWYRQSLGQGLEFLIYFQGNSAPDKSGLPSDRFSAERTGGSVSTLTIQRTQQEDSAVYLCASSLVRDTQYFGPGTRLTVL.

This clonotype was counted between two and nine times. This chain connects TRBV7-2 to TRBJ2-3, with TRBD1 identical over 9 bases. Germline CDR1 and CDR2: SGHTA and FQGNSA. V was pared by 1 base and J by 4 bases, with 3 bases of the junction left unmatched. This CDR3 region has 15 residues. The CDR3 sequence is CASSLVGTGSDTQYF. CDR3 nucleotides: TGTGCCAGCAGCTTAGTGGGGACAGGGTCAGATACGCAGTATTTT.

The rearrangement uses TRBV7-9 and TRBJ1-5, with TRBD1 identical over 12 bases. With V trimmed by 6 bases and J by 1 base, 7 bases remained unmatched. The CDR3 spans 17 residues. Germline-derived CDR1 and CDR2 are SEHNR and FQNEAQ (reference sequence). As DNA, the CDR3 is TGTGCCAGCAGTCCGGGACAGGGGGCATGGAGCAATCAGCCCCAGCATTTT. Its translation: CASSPGQGAWSNQPQHF.

The chain carries TRBV10-3 and TRBJ1-3, with D unresolved. The germline gives CDR1 ENHRY, CDR2 SYGVKD. The CDR3 totals 16 residues. V lost 3 bases, J lost 0 bases, and 12 bases lay in between. The CDR3 spells CAISEAQPNSGNTIYF. The CDR3, as DNA: TGTGCCATCAGTGAAGCACAGCCAAACTCTGGAAACACCATATATTTT.

This clonotype was found a few times. This chain connects TRBV19 to TRBJ1-5, with D possibly matching TRBD1 (5 bases). Germline V gives CDR1 LNHDA, CDR2 SQIVND (reference sequence). The V and J ends lost 6 bases and 10 bases respectively, with 13 bases between them. The CDR3 consists of 12 residues. The DNA for the CDR3 is TGTGCCAGTAGGTCTCAGGGAGGACCCCAGCATTTT. Translating it yields CASRSQGGPQHF.

This clonotype occurred a few times. The gene calls are TRBV7-2 and TRBJ1-5; TRBD1 matches 9 bases. Germline CDR1 is SGHTA and CDR2 is FQGNSA. The CDR3 extends over 14 amino acids. With V trimmed by 6 bases and J by 3 bases, 3 bases remained unmatched. The CDR3 nucleotides read TGTGCCAGCAGGGGACAGGGAACCAATCAGCCCCAGCATTTT. The encoded protein is CASRGQGTNQPQHF.

The V gene is TRBV3-1, the J gene TRBJ1-4; D is unresolved. Germline CDR1 and CDR2: LGHDT and YNNKEL (reference sequence). V was shortened by 4 bases and J by 0 bases, with 9 bases between the two germline ends. CDR3 length: 15 amino acids. The CDR3 DNA follows: TGTGCCAGCAGCCGAACTGAGGCAACTAATGAAAAACTGTTTTTT. The encoded protein is CASSRTEATNEKLFF.

This clonotype has more than one count but fewer than ten. The rearrangement links TRBV7-9 to TRBJ2-5; D is unclear. The CDR3 loop spans 15 amino acids. Trimming shortened V by 2 bases and J by 0 bases, and 10 bases separated the two germline ends. The germline V gene encodes CDR1 SEHNR and CDR2 FQNEAQ (reference sequence). CDR3 protein: CASSLWAGHQETQYF. The DNA for the CDR3 is TGTGCCAGCAGCTTATGGGCAGGCCACCAAGAGACCCAGTACTTC.

V gene TRBV28 combines with J gene TRBJ2-7, with TRBD1 as a possible D gene (6 bases). Germline lookup yields CDR1 MDHEN and CDR2 SYDVKM. The CDR3 sequence is 11 residues long. V dropped 11 bases and J dropped 4 bases, with 12 bases sitting between them. In nucleotides, the CDR3 is TGTGCCGCAACAACAGGGTACGAGCAGTACTTC. Its translation: CAATTGYEQYF.

The gene calls are TRBV6-1 and TRBJ2-5; no firm D call. V lost 6 bases and J 3 bases, leaving 23 bases between the germline ends. In germline, CDR1 is MNHNS, CDR2 SASEGT. CDR3 length equals 17 residues. The CDR3, as DNA: TGTGCCAGCAGCTCTCGCCGCCCAACGGCAACAAAAGAGACCCAGTACTTC. Amino acid sequence: CASSSRRPTATKETQYF.

This clonotype was counted a few times. The rearrangement links TRBV23-1 to TRBJ1-5; D is unclear. TRBV23-1 is an ORF for which the function is uncertain. Trimming left V 0 bases short and J 2 bases short, with 23 bases between. CDR3 length equals 20 residues. This CDR3 reads CASSQSWLRIGVYRNQPQHF. DNA for the CDR3: TGCGCCAGCAGTCAATCCTGGCTAAGGATTGGGGTTTATCGCAATCAGCCCCAGCATTTT.

This chain joins TRBV6-4 and TRBJ2-1; D gene unclear. With 5 bases removed from V and 0 bases from J, the gap between germline ends came to 11 bases. CDR1 and CDR2 from the germline V gene are MRHNA and SNTAGT. This CDR3 is built from 15 residues. This chain's CDR3 is CASSFDQSSYNEQFF. CDR3 sequence (DNA): TGTGCCAGCAGTTTCGACCAAAGCTCCTACAATGAGCAGTTCTTC.

This clonotype has a handful of counts. V gene TRBV11-2 combines with J gene TRBJ2-7; tentative D call: TRBD2 (5 bases). Per the germline V gene, CDR1 is SGHAT and CDR2 is FQNNGV. Trimming stripped 5 bases from V and 5 bases from J, with 19 bases between. There are 15 residues in the CDR3. CDR3 nucleotides: TGTGCCAGCAGCCCGCGCAGAGAGGGATCCCACGAGCAGTACTTC. Its translation: CASSPRREGSHEQYF. Supplemented by reference TRBV11-2 and TRBJ2-7, the full variable domain reads EAGVAQSPRYKIIEKRQSVAFWCNPISGHATLYWYQQILGQGPKLLIQFQNNGVVDDSQLPKDRFSAERLKGVDSTLKIQPAKLEDSAVYLCASSPRREGSHEQYFGPGTRLTVT.

The V and J genes are TRBV7-2 and TRBJ2-2; D may correspond to TRBD1 or TRBD2 (5 bases each). This CDR3 is 16 amino acids long. Germline V gives CDR1 SGHTA, CDR2 FQGNSA. The germline V and J ends were trimmed by 4 bases and 5 bases, with 17 bases remaining between them. The CDR3 DNA sequence: TGTGCCAGCAGCTCTTACCCCGGGGCGATAACCGGGGAGCTGTTTTTT. Its protein is CASSSYPGAITGELFF.

The chain joins TRBV7-6 to TRBJ2-5; maybe TRBD2 (5 bases). V was clipped by 5 bases and J by 5 bases, with 15 bases between them. CDR1 and CDR2 from the germline V gene are SGHVS and FNYEAQ. The CDR3 loop spans 14 amino acids. The CDR3 sequence is CASSPEGGHETQYF. Here the CDR3 DNA reads TGTGCCAGCAGCCCCGAGGGCGGGCACGAGACCCAGTACTTC.